This TCR beta chain originates from a study of T cells after yellow fever vaccination. Notes on the study in general: Secondary responses were weaker yet peaked faster, day 5 versus 15. Repertoires sorted by FACS could include abundant clonotypes that are contaminants from the bulk population. Detected again after the booster were most primary-vaccination clones, at about 96% CD4 and approximately 85% CD8.

The CDR3 is made up of 15 amino acids. The germline gives CDR1 SGHRS, CDR2 YFSETQ. TCRdb used MiXCR to reprocess the 5' RACE reads, holding one entry per CDR3 protein. Here the sample spans 600,000 to 750,000 distinct CDR3 sequences, more than 9% being singletons. This clonotype was observed many times. Its antigen is as yet unknown. Its ends do not fully match the called genes, so a read error is possible. The specimen comprised PBMCs, sampled on the day of the yellow fever booster vaccination. The genes are TRBV5-1 and TRBJ2-1; 7 bases fit TRBD2. The sequence was obtained from a man aged 25 to 40 who received the YFV17D yellow fever vaccine. The CDR3 loop is CASSSSGSSYNEQFF. As DNA, the CDR3 is TGTGCCAGCAGTTCTAGCGGTAGCTCCTACAATGAGCAGTTCTTC. Looking up the rest from reference TRBV5-1 and TRBJ2-1 gives the full variable domain: KAGVTQTPRYLIKTRGQQVTLSCSPISGHRSVSWYQQTPGQGLQFLFEYFSETQRNKGNFPGRFSGRQFSNSRSEMNVSTLELGDSALYLCASSSSGSSYNEQFFGPGTRLTVL.